This TCR beta chain was found in a study of blood T cell repertoires in COVID-19. Study-wide background: Samples representing acute and convalescent COVID-19 were sourced from the United States, Italy and Spain. In each case, the material was cDNA or gDNA derived from T cells, B-cell-depleted T cells, or PBMCs.

The authors' processing: From reference gene primer amplification, estimates of nucleated cell counts were derived. This table comes from immunoSEQ multiplex PCR, and its TCRdb copy is limited to in-frame clones, with some not included. The V and J calls and clone size were taken over from that table, and D and trimming were inferred from the DNA. The profile shows roughly 70,000 clones, approximately 87% of them singletons. Input material: peripheral blood. This TCR was sampled from a man in his fifties with active COVID-19.

As DNA, the CDR3 is TGCAGCGTTAATCCAAGTGGACAGTCAGGCGGGGAGCTGTTTTTT. The encoded protein is CSVNPSGQSGGELFF. This chain links TRBV29-1 with TRBJ2-2, with D possibly matching TRBD1 (6 bases). The CDR3 sequence is 15 residues long. Germline CDR1 SQVTM, CDR2 ANQGSEA. The V end lost 5 bases, the J end lost 7 bases, and 20 bases lay between the germline ends.